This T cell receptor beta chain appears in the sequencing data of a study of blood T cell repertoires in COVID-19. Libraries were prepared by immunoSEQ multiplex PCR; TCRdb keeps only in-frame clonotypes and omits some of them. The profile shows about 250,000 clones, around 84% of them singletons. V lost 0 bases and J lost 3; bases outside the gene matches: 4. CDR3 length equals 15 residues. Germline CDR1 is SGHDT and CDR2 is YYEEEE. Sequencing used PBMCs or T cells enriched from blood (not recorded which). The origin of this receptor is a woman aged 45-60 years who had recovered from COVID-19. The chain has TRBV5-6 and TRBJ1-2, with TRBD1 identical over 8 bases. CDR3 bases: TGTGCCAGCAGCTTGGTTCCAGGGGGCGACTATGGCTACACCTTC. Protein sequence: CASSLVPGGDYGYTF.